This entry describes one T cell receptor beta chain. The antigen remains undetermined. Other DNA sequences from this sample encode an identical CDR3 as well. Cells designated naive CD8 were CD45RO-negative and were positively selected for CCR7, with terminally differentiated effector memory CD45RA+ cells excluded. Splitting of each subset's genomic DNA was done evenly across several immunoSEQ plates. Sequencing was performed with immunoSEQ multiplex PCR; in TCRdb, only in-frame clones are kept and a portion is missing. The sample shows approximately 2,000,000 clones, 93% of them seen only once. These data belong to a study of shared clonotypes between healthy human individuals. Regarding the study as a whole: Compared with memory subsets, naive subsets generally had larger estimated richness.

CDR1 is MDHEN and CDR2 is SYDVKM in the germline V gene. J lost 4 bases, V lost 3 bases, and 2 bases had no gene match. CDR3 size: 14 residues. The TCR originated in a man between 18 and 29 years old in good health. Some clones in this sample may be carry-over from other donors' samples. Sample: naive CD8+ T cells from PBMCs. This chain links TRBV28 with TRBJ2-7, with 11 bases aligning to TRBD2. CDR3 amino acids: CASSLRTSGYEQYF. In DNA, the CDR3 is TGTGCCAGCAGTTTGAGGACTAGCGGGTACGAGCAGTACTTC. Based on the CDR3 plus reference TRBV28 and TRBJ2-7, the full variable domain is DVKVTQSSRYLVKRTGEKVFLECVQDMDHENMFWYRQDPGLGLRLIYFSYDVKMKEKGDIPEGYSVSREKKERFSLILESASTNQTSMYLCASSLRTSGYEQYFGPGTRLTVT.